The rows below give T cell receptor beta chains drawn from one sample of a study of T cell responses to AZD1222 COVID-19 vaccine. The data were produced by immunoSEQ multiplex PCR, yet TCRdb's version contains in-frame clones alone and is incomplete. The sample lists around 130,000 clones, under 95% occurring once. The source was peripheral blood, collected on day 0 of AZD1222 vaccination. Every receptor here comes from an adult in good health. CDR3s include the opening cysteine and the closing phenylalanine or tryptophan. A D gene is named only where the DNA matches it firmly.

j_call | v_call | d_call | cdr3_aa
TRBJ1-1 | TRBV19 | . | CASTMVGAEAFF
TRBJ1-1 | TRBV28 | TRBD1 | CASSSHRDRVVAFF
TRBJ1-1 | TRBV5-1 | . | CASSSEGINTEAFF
TRBJ2-1 | TRBV11-3 | TRBD2 | CASSSGTSGRSSYNEQFF
TRBJ1-1 | TRBV21-1 | . | CASSKSRRQGAGEAFF
TRBJ2-1 | TRBV11-3 | . | CASSHPLISGEQFF
TRBJ1-2 | TRBV2 | . | CASSVDTTNYGYTF
TRBJ2-7 | TRBV18 | TRBD2 | CASSPNGRGAYEQYF
TRBJ2-2 | TRBV7-9 | . | CASSLIGSNTGELFF
TRBJ1-1 | TRBV7-9 | . | CASSLFGRDTEAFF
TRBJ2-5 | TRBV4-1 | . | CASSQRGLQGWETQYF
TRBJ2-2 | TRBV9 | TRBD1 | CASRLTGDGPGELFF
TRBJ2-3 | TRBV3-1/TRBV3-2 | . | CASSQDATTDTQYF
TRBJ2-7 | TRBV19 | TRBD2 | CASSTQRGTYEQYF
TRBJ2-3 | TRBV2 | . | CARSRQSTDTQYF